This section outlines one T cell receptor beta chain sequence together with its context. Source study methods: Reference gene primer amplification gave nucleated cell count estimates. TCRdb's copy holds only in-frame clones and misses some; the assay was immunoSEQ multiplex PCR. The DNA gave D and trimming, while V, J and clone size come from that table. This sample has fewer than 250,000 clones, with around 90% found just once. This specimen belongs to a study of blood T cell repertoires in COVID-19. For the study at large: Some COVID-19 samples were acute and others convalescent; all came from the United States, Italy and Spain. Sources were T cells, B-cell-depleted T cells, or PBMCs; the material itself was cDNA or gDNA.

V was shortened by 6 bases and J by 3 bases, with 14 bases between the two germline ends. This CDR3 contains 15 residues. Germline V gene lookup returns CDR1 ENHRY and CDR2 SYGVKD. This chain uses TRBV10-3 with TRBJ1-4, with D tentatively TRBD1 (5 bases). Sequenced: peripheral blood. This TCR was sampled from a man between 25 and 39 years old with COVID-19, enrolled during active disease. CDR3 in DNA: TGTGCCATCAGCGGACAATGGGGATCTAATGAAAAACTGTTTTTT. Translating gives CAISGQWGSNEKLFF.